A single sample is the source of the 12 T cell receptor beta chains below, sequenced in a study of OX40 agonist ivuxolimab in advanced cancers. The table came from immunoSEQ multiplex PCR; TCRdb's copy has only in-frame clones and leaves some out. The sample lists roughly 20,000 clones, 70% to 85% occurring once. The source was CD4+ or CD8+ T cells sorted from blood, collected in a trial of the OX40 agonist ivuxolimab. Source of these receptors: an adult with an advanced solid tumor such as melanoma, head and neck, liver or kidney cancer.

The chain carries TRBV13 and TRBJ1-2; 10 nucleotides align to TRBD1. The CDR3 totals 13 residues. The J segment lost 5 bases and the V segment lost 5 bases, leaving 2 bases of the junction unmatched. Germline values: CDR1 PRHDT, CDR2 FYEKMQ (reference sequence). CDR3 protein: CASSAGQGYGYTF. The DNA of the CDR3 is TGTGCCAGCAGCGCGGGACAGGGGTATGGCTACACCTTC.

J is TRBJ1-1 and V is TRBV28; 9 bases align to TRBD1. V lost 6 bases to trimming and J lost 0 bases; unmatched junction nucleotides: 8. Germline lookup yields CDR1 MDHEN and CDR2 SYDVKM. The CDR3 is 16 amino acids. CDR3 region: CASSRPGTGMNTEAFF. CDR3 in DNA: TGTGCCAGCAGCCGTCCCGGGACAGGGATGAACACTGAAGCTTTCTTT.

The gene calls are TRBV6-6 and TRBJ2-3; TRBD2 matches at 7 bases. Unmatched junction bases numbered 1, after V lost 1 base and J lost 0 bases. The CDR3 sequence is 15 residues long. Germline V gene lookup returns CDR1 MNHNY and CDR2 SVGAGI (reference sequence). CDR3 sequence (DNA): TGTGCCAGCAGTTACTACGGGGGGAGCACAGATACGCAGTATTTT. It codes for CASSYYGGSTDTQYF.

This clone was observed a handful of times. This chain links TRBV6-5 with TRBJ2-7, with D possibly being TRBD2 (5 bases). V dropped 4 bases and J dropped 3 bases, with 16 bases sitting between them. The CDR3 is made up of 15 amino acids. Germline CDR1 MNHEY, CDR2 SVGAGI. The CDR3 here is CASSSLGEGSYEQYF. The CDR3 coding sequence is TGTGCCAGCAGTTCGCTGGGAGAGGGTAGCTACGAGCAGTACTTC.

In DNA form, the CDR3 reads TGTGCCAGCAGCTTACGAGGGGGCTTTAGGACAGATACGCAGTATTTT. It specifies CASSLRGGFRTDTQYF. The chain links TRBV7-2 to TRBJ2-3; 7 nucleotides agree with TRBD1. Per germline, CDR1 SGHTA and CDR2 FQGNSA. J was trimmed by 3 bases and V by 2 bases; bases with no gene match: 8. This CDR3 is 16 amino acids long.

The rearrangement joins TRBV6-1 to TRBJ2-5, with 10 bases that match TRBD2. The CDR3 has 15 residues. CDR1 and CDR2 (germline): MNHNS, SASEGT. J lost 1 base, V lost 5 bases, and 4 bases had no gene match. The CDR3 spells CASSRLAGGQETQYF. The CDR3 nucleotides read TGTGCCAGCAGTCGTTTAGCGGGAGGCCAAGAGACCCAGTACTTC.

This sequence joins TRBV5-4 and TRBJ2-7; D call uncertain. From germline, CDR1 is SGHNT and CDR2 YYREEE (reference sequence). This CDR3 is 13 amino acids long. Trimming shortened V by 0 bases and J by 5 bases, and 9 bases separated the two germline ends. CDR3: CASSLEAEDEQYF. CDR3 coding DNA: TGTGCCAGCAGCTTGGAAGCTGAGGACGAGCAGTACTTC.

The table lists this clone with a count of one. The chain employs TRBV28 and TRBJ2-7; D perhaps matches TRBD2 (5 bases). The germline CDR1 and CDR2 sequences are MDHEN and SYDVKM. Trimming left V 1 base short and J 6 bases short, with 22 bases between. This CDR3 region has 17 residues. The CDR3 nucleotides are TGTGCCAGCAGTTTATTCGCGGGTATGCGGGTCCGAGGCGAGCAGTACTTC. It translates to CASSLFAGMRVRGEQYF.

This chain connects TRBV6-6 to TRBJ2-7; D is possibly TRBD1 (6 bases). Germline values: CDR1 MNHNY, CDR2 SVGAGI (reference sequence). Trimming took 2 bases from V and 4 from J, leaving 9 bases between them. There are 13 residues in the CDR3. The DNA of the CDR3 is TGTGCCAGCAGTTACATACAGGGTTACGAGCAGTACTTC. Encoded protein: CASSYIQGYEQYF.

V and J are TRBV30 and TRBJ2-5, with a tentative D call TRBD1 (5 bases). With 4 bases removed from V and 5 bases from J, the gap between germline ends came to 14 bases. CDR1 is GTSNPN and CDR2 is SVGIG in the germline V gene (reference sequence). CDR3 length equals 13 residues. The CDR3 sequence is CAWMRPDSETQYF. The CDR3 DNA is TGTGCCTGGATGAGGCCTGACAGCGAGACCCAGTACTTC.

This clone was seen a single time. The V gene is TRBV18, the J gene TRBJ2-7, with TRBD2 as a possible D gene (6 bases). CDR1 KGHSH and CDR2 LQKENI come from the germline V gene. This CDR3 has 14 amino acids. Between the trimmed V and J ends, which lost 0 bases and 0 bases, there was a span of 6 bases. The DNA for the CDR3 is TGTGCCAGCTCACCACCCGGGAGCTCCTACGAGCAGTACTTC. Translated: CASSPPGSSYEQYF.

The CDR3 DNA follows: TGCGCCAGCAGCTTGAACAGGGTCGGTGAGCAGTTCTTC. Protein: CASSLNRVGEQFF. This rearrangement joins TRBV5-1 to TRBJ2-1, with D maybe TRBD1 (6 bases). This CDR3 region has 13 residues. Germline values: CDR1 SGHRS, CDR2 YFSETQ. Between the trimmed V and J ends, which lost 1 base and 9 bases, there was a span of 11 bases.